This paragraph covers one T cell receptor (beta chain) sequence. These data originate in a study of T cell changes during pregnancy in multiple sclerosis. Profiled with immunoSEQ multiplex PCR; TCRdb holds only in-frame clones, not every one. Of some 87,000 clones in the sample, more than 90% are singletons; the top ten hold around 0.2%. The sample in question was CD4+ T cells from peripheral blood mononuclear cells, obtained before pregnancy. This clonotype originated in a female donor with multiple sclerosis, enrolled in a pregnancy study.

Here the CDR3 reads CASSQVQGNYGYTF. The CDR3 bases are TGCGCCAGCAGCCAAGTACAGGGGAACTATGGCTACACCTTC. The chain uses TRBV4-1 and TRBJ1-2, with 7 bases identical to TRBD1. Germline CDR1 MGHRA, CDR2 YSYEKL. This CDR3 has 14 amino acids. Losses at the gene ends were 1 base for V and 2 bases for J; bases not matched to a gene: 1.